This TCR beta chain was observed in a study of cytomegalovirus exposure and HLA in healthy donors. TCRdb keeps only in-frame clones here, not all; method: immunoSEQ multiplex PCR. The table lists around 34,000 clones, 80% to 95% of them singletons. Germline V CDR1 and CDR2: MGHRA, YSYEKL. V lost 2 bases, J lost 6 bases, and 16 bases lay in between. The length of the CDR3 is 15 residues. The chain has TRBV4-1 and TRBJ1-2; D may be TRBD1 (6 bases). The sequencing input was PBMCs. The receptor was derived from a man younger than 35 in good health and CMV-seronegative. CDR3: CASSQKQGYPHGYTF. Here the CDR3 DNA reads TGCGCCAGCAGCCAAAAACAGGGTTATCCCCATGGCTACACCTTC.